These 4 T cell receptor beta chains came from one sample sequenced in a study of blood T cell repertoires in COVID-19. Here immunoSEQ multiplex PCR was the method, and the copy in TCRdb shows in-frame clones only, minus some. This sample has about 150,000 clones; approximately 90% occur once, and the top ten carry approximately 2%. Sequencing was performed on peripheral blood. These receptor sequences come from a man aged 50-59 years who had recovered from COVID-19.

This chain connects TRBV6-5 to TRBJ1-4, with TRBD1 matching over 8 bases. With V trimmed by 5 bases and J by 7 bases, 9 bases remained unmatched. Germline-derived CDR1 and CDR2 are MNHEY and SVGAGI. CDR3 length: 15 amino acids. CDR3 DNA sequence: TGTGCCAGCAGTACTCCGACAGGGGTATTTGAAAAACTGTTTTTT. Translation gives CASSTPTGVFEKLFF.

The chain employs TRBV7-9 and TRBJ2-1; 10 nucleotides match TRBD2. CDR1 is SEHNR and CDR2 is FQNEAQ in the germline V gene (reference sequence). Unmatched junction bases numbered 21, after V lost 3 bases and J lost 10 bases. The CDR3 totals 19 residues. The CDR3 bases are TGTGCCAGCAGCTTCCCGGTTAGATTAGCGGGAGGCTCCTTTGTCGAGCAGTTCTTC. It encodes CASSFPVRLAGGSFVEQFF.

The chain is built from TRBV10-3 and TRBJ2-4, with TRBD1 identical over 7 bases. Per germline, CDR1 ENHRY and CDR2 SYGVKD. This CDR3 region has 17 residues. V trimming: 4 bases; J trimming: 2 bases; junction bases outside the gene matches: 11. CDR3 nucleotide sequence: TGTGCCATCAGTGGAGAGAGGGCAGGGGGTTCCAAAAACATTCAGTACTTC. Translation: CAISGERAGGSKNIQYF.

CDR3 region: CASSLPRTGSDSNEQFF. The DNA of the CDR3 is TGTGCCAGCAGTCTCCCACGGACAGGGAGCGACAGTAATGAGCAGTTCTTC. J is TRBJ2-1 and V is TRBV2; 8 bases fit TRBD1. In germline, CDR1 is SNHLY, CDR2 FYNNEI. V lost 5 bases, J lost 7 bases, and 16 bases stayed unmatched. The CDR3 runs 17 residues.